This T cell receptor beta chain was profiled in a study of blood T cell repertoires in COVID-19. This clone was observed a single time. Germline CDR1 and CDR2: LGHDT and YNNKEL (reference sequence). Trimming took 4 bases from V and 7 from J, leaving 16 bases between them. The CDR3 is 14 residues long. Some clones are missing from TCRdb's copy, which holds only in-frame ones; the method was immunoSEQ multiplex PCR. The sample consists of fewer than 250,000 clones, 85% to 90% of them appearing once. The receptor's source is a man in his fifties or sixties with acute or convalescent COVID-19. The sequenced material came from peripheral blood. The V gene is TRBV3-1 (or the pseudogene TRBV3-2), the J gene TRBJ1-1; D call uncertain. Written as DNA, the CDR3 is TGTGCCAGCAGCCTGCGGGCCGGGTGGAGTGAAGCTTTCTTT. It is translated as CASSLRAGWSEAFF.